Included here is one TCR beta chain sequence, with context. This clonotype occurred many times. The specificity of this receptor is unknown. The record has no base qualities; no much larger clone is one base away. The data stem from a study of neurological immune-mediated disorders (dated by TCRdb to the late 2010s). Background on the whole study: Among the roughly 35 multiple sclerosis patients, about 30 had relapsing-remitting MS and 3 had secondary progressive MS. Longitudinal samples, technical triplicates and paired sorted CD4+ and CD8+ T-cell subsets, alongside PBMC samples, were included among the roughly 110 TCR-beta libraries. The cohort was made up of 68 subjects, consisting of 15 or so HAM/TSP patients, approximately 35 multiple sclerosis patients and around 20 healthy controls. The study compared peripheral blood TCR-beta repertoires of HTLV-I-associated myelopathy (HAM/TSP) patients, multiple sclerosis patients and healthy controls using UMI-based sequencing. Results and caveats for the whole study, not just this receptor: No identical CDR3 amino acid sequences were shared among expanded clones across subjects, suggesting private TCR-beta repertoires in all groups. The MS cluster was not associated with any clinical or MRI features, and the authors stated that larger cohorts are needed. Phylogenetic analysis grouped repertoires from 18 of 34 MS patients into a cluster of related CDR3 sequences, suggesting a possible repertoire-level signature. The highest TCR clonal expansion was observed in HAM/TSP patients, whereas the lowest was observed in MS patients, even when compared with healthy controls.

Unsorted PBMC libraries were generated from 2 million PBMCs stored in RNAlater at -80 °C until RNA extraction. Multiple sclerosis patients were enrolled in a US clinical protocol evaluating disease progression by magnetic resonance imaging. Peripheral blood was subjected to Ficoll-Hypaque density gradient centrifugation to isolate PBMCs, which were then cryopreserved in liquid nitrogen. For CDR1 and CDR2, the germline V gene lists MDHEN and SYDVKM. The cysteine opens and the phenylalanine closes a CDR3 of 14 amino acids. Just CDR3 DNA is preserved here, 42 bases in frame from base 1. V loses 5 bases, J loses 1 base, and the germline ends lie 11 bases apart. cDNA synthesis used template-switch 5'RACE with a primer carrying a 10-nucleotide random unique molecular identifier tagging each TCR transcript. Each sequencing run produced over 190 million TCR-beta sequences covering 15-18 subjects. The RNeasy kit was used for extraction of total RNA. The KAPA Real-time Library Amplification kit was used to amplify TCR-beta VDJ regions with primers targeting the TCR constant region and the 5'RACE anchor. Sample indexes and Illumina adaptors were added in a first PCR, after which library yield was increased in a second PCR. After Ampure bead purification, the roughly 650 bp TCR product was size-selected on a 2% E-gel SizeSelection system. Before pooling, libraries had their quality checked on a Bioanalyzer, their concentration measured with Qubit, and their quantity determined with the Kapa Library Quantification kit. An Illumina HiSeq 2500 sequenced the libraries paired-end 2 x 150 bp. To increase sequence diversity, about 25-31% phiX was spiked into each library pool. The authors' analysis ran thus. Quality-filtered reads were processed with the UMI-based MiGEC pipeline, and over 85% of raw TCR sequences were removed by the MiGEC pipeline during error correction. VDJ genes were aligned to IMGT germline references, and clonotypes were defined by unique CDR3 amino acid sequence plus V-J genes. Clonal expansion, Shannon diversity and CDR3 relatedness (CalcPairwiseDistances, ClusterSamples) were evaluated with VDJtools, and phylogenetic trees were built with CLCbio workbench. Clones with at least 8 unique UMIs were defined as expanded, with this threshold being based on coefficient-of-variation modelling across technical triplicates. TCRdb redid the processing of the public reads, applying fastp at Q25 and MiXCR, and retained in-frame beta chains. One record per CDR3 amino acid sequence lists the most common genes and DNA. These V and J calls are TCRdb output, not the study's own analysis. Recorded for this sample are approximately 51,000 distinct CDR3 sequences; around 3.1% of them occurred a single time. Of the sample, 5.5% to 6% is held by the ten largest clones.

Sequencing used PBMCs. Recombination linked TRBV28 to TRBJ2-5; the best D guess is TRBD1, with 6 bases matching. This clonotype originated in a man aged 40-55 years with multiple sclerosis. For the CDR3, the sequence is CASSPGQTQETQYF. The sequenced DNA is TGTGCCAGCAGTCCTGGACAGACCCAAGAGACCCAGTACTTC.